A selection of T cell receptor beta chains follows, all from one sample in a study of tumor and adjacent non-tumor tissue in lung cancer. Via MiXCR, TCRdb re-called the multiplex PCR reads, giving one row per CDR3 protein. The sample lists 120,000 to 150,000 distinct CDR3 sequences, around 61% seen once, with about 18% in the top ten. Sequencing was carried out using lung tumor tissue. Receptor source: a man between 60 and 75 years old with small cell lung cancer. The CDR3 runs from the conserved cysteine through the conserved F or W. D genes are given only for firm matches. Clone size, where shown, is once, few, many, or a class for clones that have expanded.

v_call	d_call	j_call	clone_size	cdr3_aa	cdr3_nt
TRBV11-3	TRBD1	TRBJ1-6	NA	CDSGQHRDRVSTRTKSPLHF	TGTGACAGCGGCCAGCACCGGGACAGGGTCTCCACTCGAACAAAATCACCCCTCCACTTT
TRBV2	TRBD2	TRBJ2-3	NA	CAISERTSGKYTDTQYF	TGTGCCATCAGTGAAAGGACTAGCGGGAAATACACAGATACGCAGTATTTT
TRBV6-1	NA	TRBJ2-3	NA	CASRIEHTDTQYF	TGTGCCAGCAGAATAGAACACACAGATACGCAGTATTTT
TRBV29-1	NA	TRBJ2-6	NA	CSADISGANILTF	TGCAGCGCCGACATCTCAGGGGCCAACATCCTGACTTTC
TRBV29-1	NA	TRBJ2-1	NA	CSMVGRGGSNEQFF	TGCAGCATGGTAGGACGGGGAGGATCAAATGAGCAGTTCTTC
TRBV20-1	TRBD1	TRBJ1-1	many	CSAEGQGASTEAFF	TGCAGTGCGGAGGGACAGGGGGCGTCCACTGAAGCTTTCTTT
TRBV28	TRBD2	TRBJ2-7	NA	CASTLLAGGPVYEQYF	TGTGCCAGCACCCTACTAGCGGGAGGGCCAGTATACGAGCAGTACTTC
TRBV5-6	TRBD1	TRBJ2-3	many	CASRPRTGTGGPDTQYF	TGTGCCAGCAGGCCCCGGACCGGGACAGGGGGCCCAGATACGCAGTATTTT
TRBV20-1	TRBD2	TRBJ2-1	NA	CSAPPIAGGSYNKQFF	TGCAGTGCTCCCCCTATAGCGGGAGGCTCCTACAATAAGCAGTTCTTC
TRBV5-8	NA	TRBJ1-1	few	CASSPGGGVEAFF	TGTGCCAGCAGCCCCGGCGGGGGGGTTGAAGCTTTCTTT
TRBV29-1	NA	TRBJ1-2	NA	CNVEESEGVDGYTF	TGCAACGTTGAAGAGTCAGAGGGAGTAGATGGCTACACCTTC
TRBV12-3/TRBV12-4	NA	TRBJ2-2	NA	CVSNSGGPGVLFF	TGTGTCAGCAACTCAGGGGGGCCCGGGGTGCTGTTTTTT
TRBV28	NA	TRBJ1-4	once	CASSLYWEKLFF	TGTGCCAGCAGTTTATATTGGGAAAAACTGTTTTTT
TRBV4-1	NA	TRBJ2-5	NA	CTSSQEDGRWGETQYF	TGCACCAGCAGCCAAGAAGACGGGAGATGGGGAGAGACCCAGTACTTC
TRBV20-1	NA	TRBJ2-1	NA	CSVPRLGYDEQFF	TGCAGTGTTCCTAGATTAGGGTACGATGAGCAATTCTTC
TRBV5-1	NA	TRBJ2-7	NA	CASSFVGGEQYF	TGCGCCAGCAGCTTTGTGGGAGGCGAGCAGTACTTC
TRBV29-1	NA	TRBJ1-1	many	CSVEYRSDTEAFF	TGCAGCGTTGAATACAGGTCCGACACTGAAGCTTTCTTT
TRBV5-1	NA	TRBJ2-3	NA	CASSPGSDWSTDTQYF	TGCGCCAGCAGCCCCGGAAGCGACTGGAGCACAGATACGCAGTATTTT